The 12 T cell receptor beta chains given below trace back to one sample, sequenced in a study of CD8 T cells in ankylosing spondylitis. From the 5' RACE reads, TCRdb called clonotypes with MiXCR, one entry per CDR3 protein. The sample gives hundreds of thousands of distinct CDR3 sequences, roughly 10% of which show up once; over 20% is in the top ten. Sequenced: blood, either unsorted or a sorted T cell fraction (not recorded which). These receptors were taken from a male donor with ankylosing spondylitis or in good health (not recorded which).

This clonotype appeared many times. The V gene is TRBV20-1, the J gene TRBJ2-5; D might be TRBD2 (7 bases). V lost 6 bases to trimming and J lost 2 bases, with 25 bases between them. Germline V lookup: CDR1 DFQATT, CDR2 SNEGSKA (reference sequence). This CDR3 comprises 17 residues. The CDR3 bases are TGCAGTGCCCCCCAGGGGAGGGAGGGGGTTAAACAAGAGACCCAGTACTTC. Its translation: CSAPQGREGVKQETQYF.

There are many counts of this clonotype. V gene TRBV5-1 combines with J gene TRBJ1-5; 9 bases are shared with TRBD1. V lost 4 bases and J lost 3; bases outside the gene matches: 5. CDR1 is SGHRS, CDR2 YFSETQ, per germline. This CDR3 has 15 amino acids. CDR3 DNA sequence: TGCGCCAGCAGCCTCGGGGACAGGGCCAATCAGCCCCAGCATTTT. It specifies CASSLGDRANQPQHF.

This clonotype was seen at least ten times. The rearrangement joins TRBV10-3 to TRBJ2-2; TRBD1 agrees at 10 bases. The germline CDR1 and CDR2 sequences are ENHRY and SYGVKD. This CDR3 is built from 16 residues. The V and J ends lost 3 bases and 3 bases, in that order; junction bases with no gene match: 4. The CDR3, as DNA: TGTGCCATCAGTGATTCCGGGACAGGGGACACCGGGGAGCTGTTTTTT. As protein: CAISDSGTGDTGELFF.

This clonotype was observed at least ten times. CDR3 coding DNA: TGCAGCGTCAACAGGGATTTGAACACTGAAGCTTTCTTT. Translating it yields CSVNRDLNTEAFF. V and J are TRBV29-1 and TRBJ1-1, with D maybe TRBD1 (6 bases). The CDR3 has 13 amino acids. With 6 bases removed from V and 0 bases from J, the gap between germline ends came to 11 bases. From germline, CDR1 is SQVTM and CDR2 ANQGSEA.

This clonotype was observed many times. CDR3: CASSLNDGSPYEQYF. The CDR3 nucleotides read TGCGCCAGCAGCTTAAACGACGGATCCCCCTACGAGCAGTACTTC. J is TRBJ2-7 and V is TRBV5-1; D ambiguous. V gave up 2 bases and J gave up 2 bases, with 14 bases separating them. CDR1 is SGHRS and CDR2 is YFSETQ in the germline V gene. CDR3 length: 15 amino acids.

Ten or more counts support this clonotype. CDR3 in amino acids: CASSLLKGYEQYF. The CDR3 DNA reads TGTGCCAGCAGCCTACTAAAAGGCTACGAGCAGTACTTC. The V gene is TRBV6-2 or TRBV6-3, the J gene TRBJ2-7; D unclear. The CDR3 runs to 13 residues. V lost 6 bases and J 3 bases, leaving 12 bases between the germline ends. Germline V gives CDR1 MNHEY, CDR2 SVGEGT.

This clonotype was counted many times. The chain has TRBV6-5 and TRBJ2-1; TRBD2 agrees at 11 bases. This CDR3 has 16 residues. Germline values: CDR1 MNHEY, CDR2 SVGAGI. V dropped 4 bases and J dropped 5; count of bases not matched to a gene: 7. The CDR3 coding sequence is TGTGCCAGCAGTTCGCCGGGACTAGCGGTCAACAATGAGCAGTTCTTC. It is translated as CASSSPGLAVNNEQFF.

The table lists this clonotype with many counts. CDR3 sequence: CASSPKDGTRNTEAFF. CDR3 DNA sequence: TGCGCCAGCAGCCCGAAAGACGGGACAAGGAACACTGAAGCTTTCTTT. V usage is TRBV5-1 and J usage is TRBJ1-1; D perhaps matches TRBD1 (6 bases). V lost 4 bases, J lost 1 base, and 17 bases lay in between. The germline V gene encodes CDR1 SGHRS and CDR2 YFSETQ. This CDR3 comprises 16 residues. The full variable domain, its missing parts supplied by reference TRBV5-1 and TRBJ1-1, is KAGVTQTPRYLIKTRGQQVTLSCSPISGHRSVSWYQQTPGQGLQFLFEYFSETQRNKGNFPGRFSGRQFSNSRSEMNVSTLELGDSALYLCASSPKDGTRNTEAFFGQGTRLTVV.

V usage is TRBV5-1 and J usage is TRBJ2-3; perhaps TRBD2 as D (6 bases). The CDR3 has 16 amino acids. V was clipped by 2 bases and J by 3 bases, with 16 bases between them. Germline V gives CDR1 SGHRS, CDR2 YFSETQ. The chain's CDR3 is CASSFHGTPGTDTQYF. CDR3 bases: TGCGCCAGCAGCTTCCACGGGACTCCTGGTACAGATACGCAGTATTTT. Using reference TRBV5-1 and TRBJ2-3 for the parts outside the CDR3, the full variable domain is KAGVTQTPRYLIKTRGQQVTLSCSPISGHRSVSWYQQTPGQGLQFLFEYFSETQRNKGNFPGRFSGRQFSNSRSEMNVSTLELGDSALYLCASSFHGTPGTDTQYFGPGTRLTVL.

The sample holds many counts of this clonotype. As DNA, the CDR3 is TGTGCCAGCAGCTGGGAGACAAATACTAGCGGGGGGGCCTCAGATACGCAGTATTTT. The encoded protein is CASSWETNTSGGASDTQYF. The chain has TRBV5-6 and TRBJ2-3; 13 nucleotides match TRBD2. The CDR3 extends over 19 amino acids. V dropped 3 bases and J dropped 4; count of bases not matched to a gene: 14. CDR1 and CDR2 (germline): SGHDT, YYEEEE.

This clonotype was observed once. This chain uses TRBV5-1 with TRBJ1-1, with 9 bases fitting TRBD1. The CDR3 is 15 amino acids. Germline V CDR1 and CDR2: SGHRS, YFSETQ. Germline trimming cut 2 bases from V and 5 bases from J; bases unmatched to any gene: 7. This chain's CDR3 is CASSFTGGVGTEAFF. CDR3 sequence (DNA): TGCGCCAGCAGCTTCACAGGGGGCGTGGGTACTGAAGCTTTCTTT. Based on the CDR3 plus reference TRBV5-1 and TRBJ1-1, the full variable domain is KAGVTQTPRYLIKTRGQQVTLSCSPISGHRSVSWYQQTPGQGLQFLFEYFSETQRNKGNFPGRFSGRQFSNSRSEMNVSTLELGDSALYLCASSFTGGVGTEAFFGQGTRLTVV.

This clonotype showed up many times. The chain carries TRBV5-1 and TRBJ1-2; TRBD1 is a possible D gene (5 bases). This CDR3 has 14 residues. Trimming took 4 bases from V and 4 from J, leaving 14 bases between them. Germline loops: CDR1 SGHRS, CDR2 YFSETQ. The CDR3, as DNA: TGCGCCAGCAGCCCCGGGGCCGGTACCTATGGCTACACCTTC. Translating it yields CASSPGAGTYGYTF.